The present TCR beta chain was sequenced within a study of monozygotic twins with inflammatory bowel disease. Researchers used template switching to add UMIs featuring a 6-nucleotide sample barcode. Each CDR3 protein gets one entry in TCRdb, which reprocessed the 5' RACE reads and gives no DNA. Listed are approximately 340,000 distinct CDR3 sequences; 2% to 2.5% falls within the top ten. The V gene's germline CDR1 is MNHEY and CDR2 SVGAGI. The CDR3 totals 16 residues. From whole blood, total RNA was isolated without any sorting of T cells. This chain uses TRBV6-5 with TRBJ2-6; TCRdb reports TRBD2, a call that lacks DNA to check it against. This TCR was recovered from a human donor with ulcerative colitis or Crohn's disease, or a healthy co-twin of an affected twin (not recorded which). Source material: blood. This CDR3 is CASSSIGGGGANVLTF.